These T cell receptor beta chains were read from a single sample in a study of cytomegalovirus exposure and HLA in healthy donors. Measured with immunoSEQ multiplex PCR; TCRdb has only the in-frame clones, and not every one. The sample lists 150,000 to 250,000 clones; around 86% were seen once. Sequencing was performed on PBMCs. All receptors come from a woman aged 45-59 years in good health and CMV-seropositive. Both conserved end residues are part of each CDR3. The D gene is left open where the match is weak. Clone size is stated in some rows and not others, as once, few, many or a class when expanded.

v_call	j_call	clone_size	d_call	cdr3_nt	cdr3_aa
TRBV4-1	TRBJ2-7	NA	NA	TGCGCCAGCAGCCAAGGGCTAGCCTCCCTCCGGCACGAGCAGTACTTC	CASSQGLASLRHEQYF
TRBV10-2	TRBJ2-1	NA	TRBD2	TGCGCCAGTGCTGGACTAGCGGCCTACAATGAGCAGTTCTTC	CASAGLAAYNEQFF
TRBV15	TRBJ1-2	few	NA	TGTGCCACCAGCAGTCTGCGGGGGGCGGGGGGCTACACCTTC	CATSSLRGAGGYTF
TRBV15	TRBJ2-1	NA	NA	TGTGCCACCAGCAGAGATCGTCAGGGCCGTAACTCCTACAATGAGCAGTTCTTC	CATSRDRQGRNSYNEQFF
TRBV6-5	TRBJ2-7	NA	NA	TGTGCCAGCAGTCAGGGACTGGCACCGGTAAGGCAGTACTTC	CASSQGLAPVRQYF
TRBV7-2	TRBJ2-5	NA	NA	TGTGCCAGCAGCTCGGGGGAGACCCAGTACTTC	CASSSGETQYF
TRBV5-1	TRBJ2-3	NA	TRBD2	TGCGCCAGCAGCTTAGCGGGGCGAAGCACAGATACGCAGTATTTT	CASSLAGRSTDTQYF
TRBV5-6	TRBJ2-1	NA	TRBD2	TGTGCCAGCAGCTTGACCGGACTAGCGGGGGTTGATGAGCAGTTCTTC	CASSLTGLAGVDEQFF
TRBV5-1	TRBJ2-1	NA	NA	TGCGCCAGCAGCTCTTACAATGAGCAGTTCTTC	CASSSYNEQFF
TRBV6-5	TRBJ1-3	NA	TRBD1	TGTGCCAGCAGTTACTCCGAGGGGGCTGGAAACACCACATATTTT	CASSYSEGAGNTTYF
TRBV2	TRBJ2-7	NA	NA	TGTGCCAGCAGCCCGGAGTCCCCCTACGAGCAGTACTTC	CASSPESPYEQYF
TRBV4-1	TRBJ2-3	few	NA	TGCGCCAGCAGCCGCCCACTTGCAGATACGCAGTATTTT	CASSRPLADTQYF
TRBV6-6	TRBJ1-2	few	TRBD1	TGTGCCAGCAGTCCGCCGACAGGGAATGGCTACACCTTC	CASSPPTGNGYTF
TRBV6-1	TRBJ2-3	once	TRBD2	TGTGCCAGCAGTGGAGTTAGCGGGAGTGCAGATACGCAGTATTTT	CASSGVSGSADTQYF
TRBV19	TRBJ2-1	NA	NA	TGTGCCAGTAGTCTACAGGGCCCCTACAATGAGCAGTTCTTC	CASSLQGPYNEQFF
TRBV6-1	TRBJ2-4	NA	NA	TGTGCCAGCAGTGAGGACAGACGAAAAAACATTCAGTACTTC	CASSEDRRKNIQYF
TRBV7-9	TRBJ1-3	NA	NA	TGTGCCAGCAGCTTAACGGGTAGCATTCTCGTCGAAGACACCATATATTTT	CASSLTGSILVEDTIYF
TRBV5-4	TRBJ2-7	NA	TRBD1	TGTGCCAGCAGCCCCGTGTCGTCCGGGACAGGGAGCCACGAGCAGTACTTC	CASSPVSSGTGSHEQYF
TRBV6-1	TRBJ2-2	NA	TRBD2	TGTGCCAGCAGTGTGGTAGCGGGAGAGTTCGGCGGGGAGCTGTTTTTT	CASSVVAGEFGGELFF
TRBV7-2	TRBJ1-6	NA	NA	TGTGCCAGCAGCTTAGACGGTGTACAGGTTTCACCCCTCCACTTT	CASSLDGVQVSPLHF
TRBV6-1	TRBJ2-5	NA	TRBD2	TGTGCCAGCGGAGGACTAGCGGGGGGCCAAGAGACCCAGTACTTC	CASGGLAGGQETQYF
TRBV29-1	TRBJ2-7	few	TRBD1	TGCAGCGTTGAGGACAGGGACGACGAGCAGTACTTC	CSVEDRDDEQYF
TRBV6-4	TRBJ2-3	NA	TRBD1	TGTGCCAGCAGTAAACAGGGGTGGGCAGATACGCAGTATTTT	CASSKQGWADTQYF
TRBV4-2	TRBJ2-2	NA	TRBD2	TGTGCCGGCAGCCAAGGGACTAGCGGTAACACCGGGGAGCTGTTTTTT	CAGSQGTSGNTGELFF
TRBV7-8	TRBJ2-4	NA	NA	TGTGCCAGCAGCTTAGCCCTAAACAGTCAGTACTTC	CASSLALNSQYF
TRBV18	TRBJ1-5	NA	TRBD1	TGTGCCAGCTCACCAGGACAGGGTGGGCATCAGCCCCAGCATTTT	CASSPGQGGHQPQHF
TRBV6-1	TRBJ2-5	NA	TRBD1	TGTGCCAGCAGTGAAACCCTCTGGGACAGGAAAGAGACCCAGTACTTC	CASSETLWDRKETQYF
TRBV14	TRBJ1-4	NA	NA	TGTGCCAGCAGCCTACTTCATGGAGGCGAAAAACTGTTTTTT	CASSLLHGGEKLFF
TRBV4-3	TRBJ2-7	NA	NA	TGCGCCAGCAGCCAAGGAGTAGGGAGTAACTACGAGCAGTACTTC	CASSQGVGSNYEQYF
TRBV4-3	TRBJ1-6	NA	TRBD1	TGCGCCAGCAGCCAAGAAGGACTACTCGGACAGGGGCATAATTCACCCCTCCACTTT	CASSQEGLLGQGHNSPLHF
TRBV2	TRBJ2-3	NA	NA	TGTGCCAGCAGGAGAGCAGTACAGACAGATACGCAGTATTTT	CASRRAVQTDTQYF
TRBV2	TRBJ2-6	NA	NA	TGTGCCAGCAGTGAAGAGGTCGGTGGGGCCAACGGCCTGACTTTC	CASSEEVGGANGLTF
TRBV11-2	TRBJ2-7	NA	NA	TGTGCCAGCAGCTTAGGCCTCCCCGCGGAGCAGTACTTC	CASSLGLPAEQYF
TRBV7-6	TRBJ1-6	NA	NA	TGTGCCAGCAGCTTAGAGGCAGGGTATCGATCACCCCTCCACTTT	CASSLEAGYRSPLHF
TRBV28	TRBJ2-7	NA	TRBD1	TGTGCCAGCGGTGCCGGGACAGGCACCTACGAGCAGTACTTC	CASGAGTGTYEQYF
TRBV5-4	TRBJ2-4	NA	NA	TGTGCCAGCAGCTTGGGTGGTAGCGGAGCTATAGCCAAAAACATTCAGTACTTC	CASSLGGSGAIAKNIQYF
TRBV6-1	TRBJ1-2	NA	TRBD1	TGTGCCAGCAGTGTAAGACAGGGCTATGGCTACACCTTC	CASSVRQGYGYTF
TRBV28	TRBJ2-7	NA	TRBD1	TGTGCCAGCAGACCCACAGGGGACTACGAGCAGTACTTC	CASRPTGDYEQYF
TRBV5-4	TRBJ2-5	NA	NA	TGTGCCAGCAGCTTGGACTGGAGGGAGCAGTACTTC	CASSLDWREQYF
TRBV4-1	TRBJ2-7	few	TRBD1	TGCGCCAGCAGCCAAACCGGACAGGGGGCGTTCTACGAGCAGTACTTC	CASSQTGQGAFYEQYF
TRBV7-2	TRBJ2-2	NA	TRBD2	TGTGCCAGCAGCTTACGCCGGACTAGAAGCACCGGGGAGCTGTTTTTT	CASSLRRTRSTGELFF
TRBV25-1	TRBJ2-7	NA	NA	TGTGCCAGCAGTATCAATCGCGACGAGCAGTACTTC	CASSINRDEQYF
TRBV27	TRBJ2-3	NA	TRBD2	TGTGCCAGCAGTTCCAGGACTAGCGGGAGGGCGGGGGGCACAGATACGCAGTATTTT	CASSSRTSGRAGGTDTQYF
TRBV28	TRBJ2-7	once	TRBD1	TGTGCCAGCAGTTTACAACAGGGGAGAATCGAGCAGTACTTC	CASSLQQGRIEQYF
TRBV5-6	TRBJ2-1	NA	NA	TGTGCCAGCAGCTTAGGGGGTAGTCCGTACAATGAGCAGTTCTTC	CASSLGGSPYNEQFF